This T cell receptor (beta chain) was obtained from a study of radiotherapy plus CTLA-4 blockade in lung cancer. Clones were sequenced by immunoSEQ multiplex PCR, and TCRdb holds only the in-frame ones, with some missing. The repertoire includes 52,000 or so clones, approximately 84% of them detected once, and 6% to 7% sits in the top ten. Between the trimmed V and J ends, which lost 3 bases and 0 bases, there was a span of 12 bases. The germline gives CDR1 SEHNR, CDR2 FQNEAQ (reference sequence). The CDR3 loop spans 16 amino acids. The TCR was taken from a human donor with non-small cell lung cancer whose response to radiotherapy plus ipilimumab could not be evaluated. Here the sequenced sample was peripheral blood, taken from a patient treated with radiotherapy plus ipilimumab. V is TRBV7-9 and J is TRBJ2-1, with D possibly TRBD2 on 6 matching bases. The CDR3 DNA reads TGTGCCAGCAGCTTTTCCAGGCGGGGCTCCTACAATGAGCAGTTCTTC. Encoded protein: CASSFSRRGSYNEQFF.